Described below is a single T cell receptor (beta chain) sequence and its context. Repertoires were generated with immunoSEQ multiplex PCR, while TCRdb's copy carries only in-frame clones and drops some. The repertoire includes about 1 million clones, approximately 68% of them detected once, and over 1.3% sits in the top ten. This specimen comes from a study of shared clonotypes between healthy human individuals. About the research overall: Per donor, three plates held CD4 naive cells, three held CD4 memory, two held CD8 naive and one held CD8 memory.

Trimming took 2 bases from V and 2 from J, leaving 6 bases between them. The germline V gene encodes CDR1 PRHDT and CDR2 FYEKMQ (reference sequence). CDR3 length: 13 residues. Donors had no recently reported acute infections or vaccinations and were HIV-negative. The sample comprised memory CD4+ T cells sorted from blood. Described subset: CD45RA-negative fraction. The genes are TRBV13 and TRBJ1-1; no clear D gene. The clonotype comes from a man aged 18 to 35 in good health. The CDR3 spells CASSLNRNTEAFF. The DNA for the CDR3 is TGTGCCAGCAGCTTAAATCGTAACACTGAAGCTTTCTTT.